The 8 T cell receptor beta chains below were found in one sample sequenced in a study of shared clonotypes between healthy human individuals. The data were produced by immunoSEQ multiplex PCR, yet TCRdb's version contains in-frame clones alone and is incomplete. Of over 2,000,000 clones listed, around 95% are singletons. Naive CD8 populations comprised CD45RO-negative cells positively selected for CCR7, excluding terminally differentiated effector memory CD45RA+ cells. Sequences were obtained from naive CD8+ T cells from PBMCs. The receptors here all came from a man aged 18 to 35 in good health. Some clones in this sample may be carry-over from other donors' samples.

The rearrangement uses TRBV28 and TRBJ2-2; 10 nucleotides match TRBD2. Germline values: CDR1 MDHEN, CDR2 SYDVKM. Unmatched junction bases numbered 5, after V lost 2 bases and J lost 2 bases. CDR3 length equals 17 residues. CDR3 loop: CASSLQREGLNTGELFF. The CDR3 DNA reads as TGTGCCAGCAGTTTACAGCGGGAGGGCCTCAACACCGGGGAGCTGTTTTTT.

V gene TRBV2 combines with J gene TRBJ1-2, with 9 bases identical to TRBD1. The CDR3 is 12 amino acids. J lost 7 bases, V lost 8 bases, and 5 bases had no gene match. From germline, CDR1 is SNHLY and CDR2 FYNNEI. The CDR3: CASAQGAFGYTF. The CDR3 nucleotides read TGTGCCAGCGCACAGGGGGCGTTTGGCTACACCTTC. Complete variable domain (other parts from reference TRBV2 and TRBJ1-2): EPEVTQTPSHQVTQMGQEVILRCVPISNHLYFYWYRQILGQKVEFLVSFYNNEISEKSEIFDDQFSVERPDGSNFTLKIRSTKLEDSAMYFCASAQGAFGYTFGSGTRLTVV.

Details on this clone: Other DNA sequences within the sample encode an identical CDR3. The V gene is TRBV29-1, the J gene TRBJ2-1, with unresolved D. The CDR3 is 11 amino acids. Germline-derived CDR1 and CDR2 are SQVTM and ANQGSEA. V was shortened by 6 bases and J by 1 base, with 4 bases between the two germline ends. The CDR3 sequence: CSVVSYNEQFF. The CDR3 region has the DNA TGCAGCGTGGTATCCTACAATGAGCAGTTCTTC.

The rearrangement joins TRBV4-1 to TRBJ2-7; 7 bases agree with TRBD1. CDR1 and CDR2 (germline): MGHRA, YSYEKL. Trimming removed 0 bases from V and 5 bases from J; junction bases left unmatched: 7. CDR3 size: 15 residues. CDR3: CASSQEGGLAHEQYF. The CDR3 DNA reads as TGCGCCAGCAGCCAAGAAGGGGGCCTTGCCCACGAGCAGTACTTC.

J is TRBJ2-1 and V is TRBV7-3, with D perhaps assigned TRBD1 or TRBD2 (5 bases each). V lost 1 base, J lost 8 bases, and 15 bases lay in between. This CDR3 contains 15 residues. Germline values: CDR1 SGHTA, CDR2 FQGTGA. CDR3 coding DNA: TGTGCCAGCAGCTTAAGGGACCTGGTCCGGGATGAGCAGTTCTTC. Translating it yields CASSLRDLVRDEQFF.

This sequence joins TRBV7-9 and TRBJ2-1; 9 positions agree with TRBD1. The CDR3 runs to 16 residues. CDR1 is SEHNR and CDR2 is FQNEAQ in the germline V gene (reference sequence). Trimming took 5 bases from V and 3 from J; bases not matched to a gene: 8. CDR3 protein: CASSPGTGIIYNEQFF. Written as DNA, the CDR3 is TGTGCCAGCAGCCCCGGGACAGGGATCATCTACAATGAGCAGTTCTTC.

This sequence joins TRBV18 and TRBJ2-1; 7 nucleotides align to TRBD2. CDR1 is KGHSH, CDR2 LQKENI, per germline. CDR3 length equals 15 residues. J was trimmed by 7 bases and V by 3 bases; bases with no gene match: 9. CDR3 nucleotide sequence: TGTGCCAGCTCACCGGCGGGAGTTGAATATAATGAGCAGTTCTTC. It encodes CASSPAGVEYNEQFF.

The chain combines TRBV6-6 with TRBJ2-5; a possible D gene is TRBD2 (6 bases). V lost 2 bases to trimming and J lost 1 base, with 8 bases between them. CDR1 is MNHNY and CDR2 is SVGAGI in the germline V gene (reference sequence). This CDR3 contains 14 residues. Here the CDR3 reads CASSYPGSQETQYF. As DNA, the CDR3 is TGTGCCAGCAGTTACCCCGGGAGCCAAGAGACCCAGTACTTC.